Below are 2 T cell receptor beta chains sequenced from a single sample in a study of T cells in Graves' hyperthyroidism and ophthalmopathy (dated by TCRdb to about 2019). Library prep was done by multiplex PCR. Instrument used: Illumina HiSeq 2000. The TCR beta CDR3 regions were amplified from RNA transcripts. A first-round RT-PCR of the TCR CDR3 used the HTBI primer set with the Qiagen OneStep RT-PCR kit. TCRdb trimmed public reads at Q25 via fastp, called clones via MiXCR and kept in-frame beta chains. Each entry is one CDR3 protein sequence, shown with its most common DNA and genes. The sample includes roughly 570,000 distinct CDR3 sequences, with 15% to 19% observed a single time. The leading ten clones occupy roughly 6.6% of the sample. The sample consisted of blood. The receptor source for this set is a woman in her 30s with Graves' hyperthyroidism.

The chain has TRBV20-1 and TRBJ2-7; the D is unclear. The V end lost 0 bases, the J end lost 3 bases, and 15 bases lay between the germline ends. The germline V gene has CDR1 DFQATT and CDR2 SNEGSKA (reference sequence). This CDR3 region has 15 residues. CDR3 coding DNA: TGCAGTGCTAGAGATACGAAGGAGAATGTCTACGAGCAGTACTTC. It specifies CSARDTKENVYEQYF.

Only a few counts were recorded for this clonotype. This chain connects TRBV12-3 or TRBV12-4 to TRBJ2-1; D uncertain. Deletions cut 4 bases from V and 5 bases from J, with 9 bases between. The CDR3 consists of 13 residues. In DNA form, the CDR3 reads TGTGCCAGCAGTTCCCAGACGAACAATGAGCAGTTCTTC. This gives the protein CASSSQTNNEQFF.